Listed here are 12 T cell receptor beta chains from one sample, sequenced in a study of blood T cell repertoires in COVID-19. The data were produced by immunoSEQ multiplex PCR, yet TCRdb's version contains in-frame clones alone and is incomplete. The sample has more than 200,000 clones, about 88% seen once. The sequenced material came from peripheral blood. These receptors all stem from a woman aged 55-75 years with COVID-19, enrolled during active disease.

The rearrangement joins TRBV5-1 to TRBJ2-7; 9 bases agree with TRBD1. Trimming at V came to 5 bases and at J to 4 bases, leaving 7 bases not matched to a gene. Germline loops: CDR1 SGHRS, CDR2 YFSETQ. The CDR3 consists of 14 residues. CDR3 sequence reads: CASSYQTGGYEQYF. DNA of the CDR3: TGCGCCAGCAGTTATCAGACAGGGGGTTACGAGCAGTACTTC.

This clone was seen once. Other DNA sequences in the sample encode the same CDR3. This sequence joins TRBV19 and TRBJ2-7; D perhaps matches TRBD1 (6 bases). This CDR3 is built from 15 residues. CDR1 is LNHDA and CDR2 is SQIVND in the germline V gene (reference sequence). Trimming shortened V by 1 base and J by 4 bases, and 14 bases separated the two germline ends. CDR3 in DNA: TGTGCCAGTAGTATAGGGCCGGCAGGGGCTTACGAGCAGTACTTC. Translating gives CASSIGPAGAYEQYF.

In its sample, this clone was seen once. The chain is built from TRBV11-2 and TRBJ2-3; unclear D gene. CDR3 length: 17 residues. Deletions cut 1 base from V and 1 base from J, with 15 bases between. Germline-derived CDR1 and CDR2 are SGHAT and FQNNGV. CDR3 sequence: CASSLAQAGTGTDTQYF. The CDR3 coding sequence is TGTGCCAGCAGCTTAGCGCAGGCAGGAACGGGCACAGATACGCAGTATTTT.

V and J are TRBV7-2 and TRBJ2-7, with a tentative D call TRBD2 (5 bases). The length of the CDR3 is 14 residues. Germline V gives CDR1 SGHTA, CDR2 FQGNSA. V shed 3 bases and J shed 2 bases, with 11 bases lying between them. The CDR3 DNA reads TGTGCCAGCAGCTTTAATCGGGAAACCTACGAGCAGTACTTC. Translating it yields CASSFNRETYEQYF.

This chain connects TRBV28 to TRBJ1-2; D not resolved. The germline V and J ends were trimmed by 6 bases and 4 bases, with 9 bases remaining between them. CDR1 is MDHEN and CDR2 is SYDVKM in the germline V gene. The CDR3 spans 12 residues. CDR3 amino acids: CASSYPLYGYTF. The CDR3 nucleotides are TGTGCCAGCAGCTACCCCCTCTATGGCTACACCTTC.

The chain joins TRBV4-1 to TRBJ1-2; possible D gene TRBD1, 5 bases. V was pared by 1 base and J by 0 bases, with 15 bases between. Germline CDR1 and CDR2: MGHRA and YSYEKL. The CDR3 consists of 17 residues. The CDR3 protein is CASSQGSRWGANYGYTF. The CDR3 nucleotides read TGCGCCAGCAGCCAAGGTTCTCGGTGGGGGGCTAACTATGGCTACACCTTC.

This chain connects TRBV5-1 to TRBJ2-5; tentative D call: TRBD1 (6 bases). The CDR3 extends over 14 amino acids. Trimming took 4 bases from V and 6 from J, leaving 16 bases between them. Per germline, CDR1 SGHRS and CDR2 YFSETQ. The CDR3 DNA reads TGCGCCAGCAGCATAGAACAGGGCCGGCAGACCCAGTACTTC. It specifies CASSIEQGRQTQYF.

The rearrangement uses TRBV5-1 and TRBJ1-1, with 9 bases matching TRBD1. CDR1 SGHRS and CDR2 YFSETQ come from the germline V gene. Germline trimming cut 1 base from V and 1 base from J; bases unmatched to any gene: 11. CDR3 length equals 18 residues. CDR3 protein: CASSLRGSGTGSNTEAFF. The CDR3 DNA is TGCGCCAGCAGCTTGAGAGGGTCGGGGACAGGGTCGAACACTGAAGCTTTCTTT.

This chain joins TRBV19 and TRBJ2-1; D possibly corresponds to TRBD2 (5 bases). The CDR3 is 15 amino acids. The V gene lost 0 bases and the J gene lost 3 bases, with 9 bases spanning the gap. CDR1 LNHDA and CDR2 SQIVND come from the germline V gene (reference sequence). Written as DNA, the CDR3 is TGTGCCAGTAGTATAGACTTGGAGGTCTACAATGAGCAGTTCTTC. Amino acids: CASSIDLEVYNEQFF.

The gene calls are TRBV11-2 and TRBJ2-7, with D possibly matching TRBD2 (5 bases). The germline V gene has CDR1 SGHAT and CDR2 FQNNGV. V lost 6 bases, J lost 6 bases, and 21 bases lay in between. This CDR3 has 15 residues. CDR3 in DNA: TGTGCCAGCAGTGATATCCGGGGTCGGGGTCTCGAGCAGTACTTC. Its translation: CASSDIRGRGLEQYF.

CDR3 sequence: CASAWGESSNQPQHF. The CDR3 DNA sequence: TGTGCCAGTGCTTGGGGGGAATCTAGCAATCAGCCCCAGCATTTT. The V call is TRBV19, the J call TRBJ1-5; the D gene is possibly TRBD1 (5 bases). Trimming shortened V by 8 bases and J by 0 bases, and 14 bases separated the two germline ends. This CDR3 comprises 15 residues. Germline CDR1 and CDR2: LNHDA and SQIVND (reference sequence).

The genes are TRBV21-1 and TRBJ1-1. TRBV21-1 is an annotated pseudogene. The CDR3 has 14 amino acids. The CDR3 nucleotides read TGTGCCAGCAGTAAACCGGGAAGAGACACTGAAGCTTTCTTT. Protein product: CASSKPGRDTEAFF.